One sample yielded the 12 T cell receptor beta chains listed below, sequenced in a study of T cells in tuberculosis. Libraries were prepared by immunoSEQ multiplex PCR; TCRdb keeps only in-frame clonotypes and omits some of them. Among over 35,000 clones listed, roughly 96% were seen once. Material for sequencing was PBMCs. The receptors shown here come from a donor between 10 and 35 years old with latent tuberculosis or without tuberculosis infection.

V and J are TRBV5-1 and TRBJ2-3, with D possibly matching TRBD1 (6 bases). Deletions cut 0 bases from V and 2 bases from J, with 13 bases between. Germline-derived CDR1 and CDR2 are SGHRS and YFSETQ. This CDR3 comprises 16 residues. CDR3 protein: CASSLGAGAITDTQYF. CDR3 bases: TGCGCCAGCAGCTTGGGCGCAGGGGCTATCACAGATACGCAGTATTTT.

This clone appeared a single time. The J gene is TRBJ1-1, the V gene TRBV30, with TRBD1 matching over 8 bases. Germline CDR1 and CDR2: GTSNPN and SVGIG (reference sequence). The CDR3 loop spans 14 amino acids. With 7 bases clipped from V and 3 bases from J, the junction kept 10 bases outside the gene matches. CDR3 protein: CASETTGADTEAFF. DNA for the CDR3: TGTGCCTCCGAGACGACAGGGGCCGACACTGAAGCTTTCTTT.

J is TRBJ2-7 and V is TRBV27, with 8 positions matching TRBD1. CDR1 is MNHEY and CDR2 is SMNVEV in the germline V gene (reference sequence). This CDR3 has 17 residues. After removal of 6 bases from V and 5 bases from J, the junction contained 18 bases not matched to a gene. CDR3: CASSQKELGQGNHEQYF. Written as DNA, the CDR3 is TGTGCCAGCAGCCAAAAAGAGTTAGGACAGGGAAACCACGAGCAGTACTTC.

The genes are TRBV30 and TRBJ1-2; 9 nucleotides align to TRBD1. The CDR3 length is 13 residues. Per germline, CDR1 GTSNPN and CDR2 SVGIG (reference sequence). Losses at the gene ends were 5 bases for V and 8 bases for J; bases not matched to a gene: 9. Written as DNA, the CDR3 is TGTGCCTGGGACCAACAGGGGGCGGGAGGCTACACCTTC. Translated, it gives CAWDQQGAGGYTF.

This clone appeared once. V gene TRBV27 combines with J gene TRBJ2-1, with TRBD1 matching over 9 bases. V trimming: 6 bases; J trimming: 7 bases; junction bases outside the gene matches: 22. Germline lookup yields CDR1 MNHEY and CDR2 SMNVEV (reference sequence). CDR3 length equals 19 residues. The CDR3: CASREYLRDRDLGYNEQFF. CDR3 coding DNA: TGTGCCAGCAGGGAATATCTCCGGGACAGGGATCTAGGTTATAATGAGCAGTTCTTC.

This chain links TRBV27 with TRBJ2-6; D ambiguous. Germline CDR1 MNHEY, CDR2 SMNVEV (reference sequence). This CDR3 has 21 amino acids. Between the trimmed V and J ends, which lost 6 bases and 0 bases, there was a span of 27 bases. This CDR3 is CASSQTEDIVKVSSGANVLTF. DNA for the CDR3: TGTGCCAGCAGCCAAACCGAGGATATAGTAAAAGTATCCTCTGGGGCCAACGTCCTGACTTTC.

CDR3 bases: TGTGCCAGCAGTTTTTCCGTATCGGGGACCTACGAGCAGTACTTC. It is translated as CASSFSVSGTYEQYF. This chain joins TRBV6-5 and TRBJ2-7; TRBD2 might be the D (5 bases). Germline CDR1 MNHEY, CDR2 SVGAGI. The CDR3 loop spans 15 amino acids. Trimming took off 4 bases at V and 2 bases at J, with 15 bases between the two ends.

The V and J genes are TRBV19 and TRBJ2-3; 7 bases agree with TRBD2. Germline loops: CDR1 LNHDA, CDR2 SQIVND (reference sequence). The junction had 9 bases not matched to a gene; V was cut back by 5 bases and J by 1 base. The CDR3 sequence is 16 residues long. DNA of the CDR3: TGTGCCAGTAGTCTTGGGGGGAGCGGGGGCACAGATACGCAGTATTTT. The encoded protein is CASSLGGSGGTDTQYF.

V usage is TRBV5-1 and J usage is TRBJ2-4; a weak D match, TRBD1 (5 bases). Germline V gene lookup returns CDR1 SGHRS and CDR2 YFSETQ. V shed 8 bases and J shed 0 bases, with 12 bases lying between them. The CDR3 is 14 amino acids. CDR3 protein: CASQTRVAKNIQYF. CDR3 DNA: TGCGCCAGTCAAACCAGGGTAGCCAAAAACATTCAGTACTTC.

CDR3 in DNA: TGTGCCAGCAGTGGACAGGGACTAGCAGGGGAGCAGTTCTTC. Amino acids: CASSGQGLAGEQFF. V gene TRBV25-1 combines with J gene TRBJ2-1; 9 bases line up with TRBD2. Losses at the gene ends were 4 bases for V and 10 bases for J; bases not matched to a gene: 8. CDR1 and CDR2 (germline): MGHDK, SYGVNS. This CDR3 has 14 residues. Complete variable domain (other parts from reference TRBV25-1 and TRBJ2-1): EADIYQTPRYLVIGTGKKITLECSQTMGHDKMYWYQQDPGMELHLIHYSYGVNSTEKGDLSSESTVSRIRTEHFPLTLESARPSHTSQYLCASSGQGLAGEQFFGPGTRLTVL.

This chain's CDR3 is CASSVSGEFYEQYF. The CDR3 nucleotides read TGCGCCAGCAGCGTGTCAGGGGAATTCTACGAGCAGTACTTC. The V call is TRBV5-1, the J call TRBJ2-7, with TRBD1 as a possible D gene (6 bases). Trimming took off 4 bases at V and 3 bases at J, with 14 bases between the two ends. Germline V gene lookup returns CDR1 SGHRS and CDR2 YFSETQ. The CDR3 loop spans 14 amino acids.

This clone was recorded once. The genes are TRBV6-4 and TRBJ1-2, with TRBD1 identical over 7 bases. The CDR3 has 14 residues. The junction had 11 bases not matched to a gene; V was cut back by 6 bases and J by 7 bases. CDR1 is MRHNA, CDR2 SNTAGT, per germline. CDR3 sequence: CASRITLDRVGYTF. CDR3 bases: TGTGCCAGCAGGATCACTCTTGACAGGGTTGGCTACACCTTC.